This TCR beta chain was retrieved from a study of blood T cell repertoires in COVID-19. CDR3 length: 13 residues. V dropped 2 bases and J dropped 7 bases, with 11 bases sitting between them. Germline-derived CDR1 and CDR2 are SGHAT and FQNNGV. This clone has a handful of counts. In the original processing: Reference gene primer amplification yielded estimated nucleated cell counts. Measured with immunoSEQ multiplex PCR; TCRdb has only the in-frame clones, and not every one. V and J calls and clone size follow that table, whereas D and trimming were derived from the DNA. The table lists roughly 150,000 clones, more than 65% of them singletons, with around 14% in the top ten.

This clonotype was sampled from a woman older than 75 with acute or convalescent COVID-19. The chain links TRBV11-2 to TRBJ1-2; tentatively, D is TRBD1 (5 bases). Sequencing used peripheral blood. The CDR3 sequence is CASSLPGRVGYTF. CDR3 sequence (DNA): TGTGCCAGCAGCTTACCAGGCAGGGTTGGCTACACCTTC.